The rows below give T cell receptor beta chains drawn from one sample of a study of blood T cell repertoires in COVID-19. The method was immunoSEQ multiplex PCR; TCRdb's version includes in-frame clones alone and lacks a portion of them. Of roughly 380,000 clones in the sample, over 85% are singletons; the top ten hold over 3.5%. The material sequenced was peripheral blood. These receptors originate from a woman aged 60-75 years with COVID-19, enrolled during active disease. Both conserved end residues are part of each CDR3. A D gene is named only where the DNA matches it firmly. Some rows have no size entry. The others give once, few or many, or a class for an expanded clone.

cdr3_aa cdr3_nt v_call clone_size j_call d_call
CASSYSGTGAGDTQYF TGTGCCAGCAGTTACTCAGGGACAGGGGCTGGAGATACGCAGTATTTT TRBV6-5 once TRBJ2-3 TRBD1
CASSVETSGVEQYF TGTGCCAGCAGCGTAGAGACTAGCGGGGTCGAGCAGTACTTC TRBV9 few TRBJ2-7 TRBD2
CASSPAPGTSGPSTDTQYF TGTGCCAGCTCACCGGCCCCCGGGACTAGCGGACCTAGCACAGATACGCAGTATTTT TRBV18 - TRBJ2-3 TRBD2
CASQDIMNTEAFF TGCGCCAGCCAGGACATCATGAACACTGAAGCTTTCTTT TRBV10-1 - TRBJ1-1 -
CASSLDRSSYNSPLHF TGTGCCAGCAGCTTGGACAGGAGCTCCTATAATTCACCCCTCCACTTT TRBV5-4 - TRBJ1-6 -
CASSVLTSDTEAFF TGTGCCAGTAGTGTCTTGACTTCGGACACTGAAGCTTTCTTT TRBV19 - TRBJ1-1 -
CASSFGQGEGGYTF TGTGCCAGCAGCTTCGGACAGGGCGAAGGAGGCTACACCTTC TRBV7-3 - TRBJ1-2 TRBD1
CASSRIQGSQNTIYF TGTGCCAGCAGCCGAATACAGGGTTCGCAAAACACCATATATTTT TRBV5-6 - TRBJ1-3 -
CASIPYSNQPQHF TGTGCCAGCATTCCGTATAGCAATCAGCCCCAGCATTTT TRBV6-5 - TRBJ1-5 -
CASSFPSFRGEETQYF TGTGCCAGCAGCTTTCCGAGCTTCAGGGGCGAAGAGACCCAGTACTTC TRBV7-8 - TRBJ2-5 -
CASSQRLAGLSTDTQYF TGTGCCAGCAGCCAAAGACTAGCGGGGCTTAGCACAGATACGCAGTATTTT TRBV7-9 once TRBJ2-3 TRBD2
CASSEVASGELFF TGTGCCAGCAGTGAAGTGGCATCCGGGGAGCTGTTTTTT TRBV6-1 - TRBJ2-2 -
CASSEGPLAGTNTEAFF TGTGCCAGCAGCGAAGGCCCCCTGGCAGGGACAAACACTGAAGCTTTCTTT TRBV7-9 - TRBJ1-1 -
CASSLADTANTGELFF TGTGCCAGCAGCTTAGCCGACACAGCGAACACCGGGGAGCTGTTTTTT TRBV7-9 - TRBJ2-2 -
CASKGSGGGNTDTQYF TGTGCCAGCAAGGGAAGCGGGGGGGGTAACACAGATACGCAGTATTTT TRBV28 - TRBJ2-3 TRBD2
CASSPRLAGGFYNEQFF TGTGCCAGCAGCCCCAGACTAGCGGGGGGTTTCTACAATGAGCAGTTCTTC TRBV7-9 - TRBJ2-1 TRBD2
CASSSGVLNTEAFF TGCGCCAGCAGCAGCGGGGTCCTGAACACTGAAGCTTTCTTT TRBV5-1 - TRBJ1-1 -
CASSYKGDYGYTF TGTGCCAGCAGTTACAAGGGGGACTATGGCTACACCTTC TRBV6-5 - TRBJ1-2 -
CSVHGGFTGELFF TGCAGCGTTCATGGCGGGTTCACCGGGGAGCTGTTTTTT TRBV29-1 - TRBJ2-2 -
CASSYNRDNTDTQYF TGTGCCAGCAGCTATAACCGGGACAACACAGATACGCAGTATTTT TRBV11-3 - TRBJ2-3 -
CASSRTGTGLVGPQHF TGTGCCAGCAGTCGTACCGGGACAGGCCTCGTGGGGCCCCAGCATTTT TRBV28 - TRBJ1-5 TRBD1
CASSYSIDRGRNGYTF TGTGCCAGCAGTTACTCGATCGACAGGGGGCGGAATGGCTACACCTTC TRBV6-5 - TRBJ1-2 TRBD1
CASSLQGTGELFF TGTGCCAGCAGCTTACAGGGAACCGGGGAGCTGTTTTTT TRBV7-9 - TRBJ2-2 -
CASSQTVSNQPQHF TGTGCCAGCAGCCAAACAGTTAGCAATCAGCCCCAGCATTTT TRBV3-1/TRBV3-2 few TRBJ1-5 -
CASSLLNTEAFF TGTGCCAGCAGCCTCCTGAACACTGAAGCTTTCTTT TRBV28 - TRBJ1-1 -
CASSFSGAQETQYF TGCGCCAGCAGCTTCAGCGGGGCACAAGAGACCCAGTACTTC TRBV5-1 once TRBJ2-5 TRBD2
CASSPSGHPDEAFF TGTGCCAGCAGCCCGTCGGGACACCCAGATGAAGCTTTCTTT TRBV11-3 few TRBJ1-1 -
CAGTGNTEAFF TGTGCCGGTACAGGGAACACTGAAGCTTTCTTT TRBV2 - TRBJ1-1 -
CASSRSRNTEAFF TGTGCCAGCAGCCGGAGCCGAAACACTGAAGCTTTCTTT TRBV6-5 - TRBJ1-1 -
CASSLSGFRDTQYF TGTGCCAGCAGCCTTAGTGGCTTCAGGGATACGCAGTATTTT TRBV7-8 - TRBJ2-3 -
CASSLLLSPLHF TGTGCCAGCAGCCTCTTACTTTCACCCCTCCACTTT TRBV28 - TRBJ1-6 -
CASEDFAMDRGIYGYTF TGTGCCAGTGAGGACTTTGCGATGGACAGGGGGATCTATGGCTACACCTTC TRBV19 - TRBJ1-2 TRBD1
CASINGGALGYGYTF TGTGCCAGCATCAATGGAGGGGCGCTGGGCTATGGCTACACCTTC TRBV6-6 once TRBJ1-2 -
CASSQRQDTAYGYTF TGTGCCAGCAGTCAGAGACAGGACACGGCCTATGGCTACACCTTC TRBV9 - TRBJ1-2 -
CSVEPFHRGATEAFF TGCAGCGTTGAACCGTTCCACAGGGGAGCCACTGAAGCTTTCTTT TRBV29-1 - TRBJ1-1 TRBD1
CASSHGSSSGANVLTF TGCGCCAGCAGCCACGGGTCCAGCTCTGGGGCCAACGTCCTGACTTTC TRBV5-1 - TRBJ2-6 -
CASSGTDLREQYF TGTGCCAGCTCAGGGACAGACCTACGAGAGCAGTACTTC TRBV18 - TRBJ2-7 TRBD1
CASSIRTGATSTDTQYF TGTGCCAGCAGCATAAGGACAGGCGCCACTAGCACAGATACGCAGTATTTT TRBV5-6 few TRBJ2-3 TRBD1
CASSPTTIIKTLHF TGTGCCAGCAGTCCGACAACGATAATTAAGACCCTCCACTTT TRBV28 - TRBJ1-6 -
CASSPRGDGYTF TGTGCCAGCAGTCCAAGGGGCGATGGCTACACCTTC TRBV6-5 - TRBJ1-2 -
CAWSVRWGGGQYF TGTGCCTGGAGTGTACGATGGGGGGGCGGGCAGTACTTC TRBV30 - TRBJ2-7 -
CASSLDGSSYNEQFF TGCGCCAGCAGCTTGGATGGTAGCTCCTACAATGAGCAGTTCTTC TRBV5-1 - TRBJ2-1 -
CASSQDLQGRGDYTF TGTGCCAGCAGCCAAGATCTCCAGGGGAGGGGTGACTACACCTTC TRBV4-2 - TRBJ1-2 -
CASRTSGAISVETQYF TGTGCCAGTAGGACGAGCGGGGCCATCAGTGTGGAGACCCAGTACTTC TRBV19 once TRBJ2-5 TRBD2
CASSQAPVYLWPQHF TGTGCCAGCAGTCAAGCCCCGGTCTACCTTTGGCCCCAGCATTTT TRBV28 - TRBJ1-5 -
CASSDGGDTEAFF TGTGCCAGCAGTGACGGGGGGGACACTGAAGCTTTCTTT TRBV6-4 - TRBJ1-1 -
CASSSTTGFATNEKLFF TGTGCCAGCAGTTCGACGACAGGTTTTGCAACTAATGAAAAACTGTTTTTT TRBV7-2 - TRBJ1-4 -
CASSPQGGSYEQYF TGTGCCAGCTCACCACAGGGGGGGTCCTACGAGCAGTACTTC TRBV18 - TRBJ2-7 -
CASSLAREQETQYF TGTGCCAGCAGCTTAGCGAGGGAGCAAGAGACCCAGTACTTC TRBV7-8 - TRBJ2-5 -
CASSPGQILSGNTIYF TGTGCCAGCAGCCCGGGACAGATCCTCTCTGGAAACACCATATATTTT TRBV5-8 - TRBJ1-3 TRBD1